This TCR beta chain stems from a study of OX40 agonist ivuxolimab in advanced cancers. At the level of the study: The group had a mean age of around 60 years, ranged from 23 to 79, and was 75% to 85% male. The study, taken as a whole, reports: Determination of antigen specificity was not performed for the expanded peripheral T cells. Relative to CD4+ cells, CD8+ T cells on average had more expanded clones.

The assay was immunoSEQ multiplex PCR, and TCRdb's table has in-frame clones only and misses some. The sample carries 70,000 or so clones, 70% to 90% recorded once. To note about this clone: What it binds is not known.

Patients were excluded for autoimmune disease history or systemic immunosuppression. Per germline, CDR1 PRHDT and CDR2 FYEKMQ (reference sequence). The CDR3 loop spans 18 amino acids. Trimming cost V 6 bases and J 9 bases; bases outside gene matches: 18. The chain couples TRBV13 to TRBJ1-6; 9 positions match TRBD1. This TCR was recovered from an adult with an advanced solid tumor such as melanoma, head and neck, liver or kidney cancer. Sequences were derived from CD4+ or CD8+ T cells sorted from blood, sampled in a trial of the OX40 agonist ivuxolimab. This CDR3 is CASRPLLWDRDSGSPLHF. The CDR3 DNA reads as TGTGCCAGCAGGCCTCTTCTCTGGGACAGGGATAGTGGTTCACCCCTCCACTTT.